The rows below give T cell receptor beta chains drawn from one sample of a study of shared clonotypes between healthy human individuals. Profiling relied on immunoSEQ multiplex PCR, and the TCRdb table lists in-frame clones only, not all of them. The sample carries about 690,000 clones, about 90% recorded once. The sequencing input was memory CD8+ T cells from PBMCs. These receptors were taken from a man aged 18 to 35 in good health. Some clones in this sample may be carry-over from other donors' samples. Both conserved end residues are part of each CDR3. Fields, in order: clone size, D gene, V gene, J gene, CDR3 DNA, CDR3 protein. A D gene is named only where the DNA matches it firmly. Size values are once, few and many counts, or a class for expanded clones, and some rows have none.

>NA|TRBD1|TRBV7-6|TRBJ1-1
TGTGCCAGCAGCCCGAGACAGGGCAGCACTGAAGCTTTCTTT
CASSPRQGSTEAFF
>NA|TRBD2|TRBV7-3|TRBJ2-1
TGTGCCAGCTCTGGACTAGCGGGAAATAATGAGCAGTTCTTC
CASSGLAGNNEQFF
>NA|TRBD2|TRBV29-1|TRBJ2-1
TGCAGCGTTCCCAATGGGCTAGCGGTAGATGAGCAGTTCTTC
CSVPNGLAVDEQFF
>NA|TRBD2|TRBV6-6|TRBJ2-7
TGTGCCAGCAGTTACCGAGGACTAGCCAACGAGCAGTACTTC
CASSYRGLANEQYF
>NA|TRBD1|TRBV2|TRBJ2-7
TGTGCCAGCAGTGACCTCCCGGGACAGGCCTACGAGCAGTACTTC
CASSDLPGQAYEQYF
>NA|TRBD2|TRBV7-2|TRBJ2-5
TGTGCCAGCAGCCCCCAGACCACTAGCGTACCAGAGACCCAGTACTTC
CASSPQTTSVPETQYF
>NA|NA|TRBV27|TRBJ2-3
TGTGCCAGCAGTCCCCGGGACGGATTGCTGTCTACGCAGTATTTT
CASSPRDGLLSTQYF
>NA|NA|TRBV5-1|TRBJ2-7
TGCGCCAGCAGCTTGCAAAAATTGACCCGGGCCCGCGGGCGCGAGCAGTACTTC
CASSLQKLTRARGREQYF
>NA|TRBD1|TRBV27|TRBJ1-2
TGTGCCAGCAGCGACAGGGGGCGAGAATATGGCTACACCTTC
CASSDRGREYGYTF
>NA|TRBD1|TRBV7-2|TRBJ2-3
TGTGCCAGCAGCTCAGGGACAGGATACACAGATACGCAGTATTTT
CASSSGTGYTDTQYF
>NA|TRBD1|TRBV7-9|TRBJ1-5
TGTGCCAGCAGCTCCGGTTCTCTACAGGGGGGAAATCAGCCCCAGCATTTT
CASSSGSLQGGNQPQHF
>NA|TRBD2|TRBV6-6|TRBJ2-3
TGTGCCAGCAGTTACTCAGGGACTAGGGGCACAGATACGCAGTATTTT
CASSYSGTRGTDTQYF
>NA|TRBD1|TRBV18|TRBJ2-5
TGTGCCAGCTCACCACGGGACAGGGGTGGACAAGAGACCCAGTACTTC
CASSPRDRGGQETQYF
>NA|TRBD2|TRBV4-1|TRBJ2-7
TGCGCCAGCAGCCAACCGGGACTAGCGGGAGGGCCTTTCTACGAGCAGTACTTC
CASSQPGLAGGPFYEQYF
>NA|NA|TRBV25-1|TRBJ2-7
TGTGCCAGCAGTTACAGCTACGAGCAGTACTTC
CASSYSYEQYF
>NA|NA|TRBV7-9|TRBJ2-1
TGTGCCAGCAGCCAAAGCCCGAAGAATGAGCAGTTCTTC
CASSQSPKNEQFF
>NA|NA|TRBV7-6|TRBJ2-2
TGTGCCAGCAGCTTTGGCGGACAGAGGAACACCGGGGAGCTGTTTTTT
CASSFGGQRNTGELFF
>NA|TRBD2|TRBV5-1|TRBJ2-1
TGCGCCAGCAGCTCCCTAGCGGGAGAACGGCAAAATGAGCAGTTCTTC
CASSSLAGERQNEQFF
>once|TRBD2|TRBV11-2|TRBJ2-3
TGTGCCCCCCTTCTCACGGGAGGTAGCACAGATACGCAGTATTTT
CAPLLTGGSTDTQYF
>NA|TRBD2|TRBV6-4|TRBJ2-5
TGTGCCAGCAGTGACGAGGGAGGGGCCGGCGGGACCCAGTACTTC
CASSDEGGAGGTQYF
>NA|TRBD1|TRBV9|TRBJ2-5
TGTGCCAGCAGCCCCAGGGGGCGAGAGACCCAGTACTTC
CASSPRGRETQYF
>NA|TRBD2|TRBV15|TRBJ2-5
TGTGCCACCAGCAGAGAGGCTAGCGGCGTTCAAGAGACCCAGTACTTC
CATSREASGVQETQYF
>NA|TRBD1|TRBV7-9|TRBJ2-2
TGTGCCAGCAGCCACAGGGGGCTGAACACCGGGGAGCTGTTTTTT
CASSHRGLNTGELFF
>NA|NA|TRBV11-2|TRBJ2-2
TGTGCCAGCAGCCTGAACGACCCCAGGAGTTACACCGGGGAGCTGTTTTTT
CASSLNDPRSYTGELFF
>NA|TRBD2|TRBV6-5|TRBJ2-7
TGTGCCAGCAGTTACGATAGGGGCGGGAGAAACGACGAGCAGTACTTC
CASSYDRGGRNDEQYF
>NA|NA|TRBV19|TRBJ2-7
TGTGCCAGTAGGGAGCGGGTCTCCTCCTACGAGCAGTACTTC
CASRERVSSYEQYF
>NA|NA|TRBV28|TRBJ1-1
TGTGCCAGCAGTTTTGGGGCCAGTGGAGCTTTCTTT
CASSFGASGAFF
>NA|NA|TRBV7-3|TRBJ1-4
TGTGCCAGCAGTGACCCGGGTTTAAACGAAAAACTGTTTTTT
CASSDPGLNEKLFF
>NA|NA|TRBV6-4|TRBJ2-1
TGTGCCAGCAGCGATCGTTGGAATGAGCAGTTCTTC
CASSDRWNEQFF
>NA|TRBD2|TRBV5-1|TRBJ2-1
TGCGCCAGCAGCTTTGGGAGGGTATCAGGTATGGATGAGCAGTTCTTC
CASSFGRVSGMDEQFF
>NA|TRBD1|TRBV27|TRBJ1-5
TGTGCCAGCAGCCAGACCGGGACAGGAAACATCAATCAGCCCCAGCATTTT
CASSQTGTGNINQPQHF
>NA|NA|TRBV15|TRBJ2-7
TGTGCCACCAGCAGAGATACAGGGGAAGCGGGCTACGAGCAGTACTTC
CATSRDTGEAGYEQYF
>NA|NA|TRBV10-3|TRBJ1-5
TGTGCCATCGGCACTCAGCCCCAGCATTTT
CAIGTQPQHF
>NA|TRBD1|TRBV11-2|TRBJ2-7
TGTGCCAGCAGCGTTGGGACAGGGGGTGCCTACGAGCAGTACTTC
CASSVGTGGAYEQYF
>NA|NA|TRBV19|TRBJ2-1
TGTGCCAGTATGTCTTGGCAAGTCAACAATGAGCAGTTCTTC
CASMSWQVNNEQFF
>NA|TRBD1|TRBV28|TRBJ2-7
TGTGCCAGCAGATGGACAGGGGCCCTCTCCTACGAGCAGTACTTC
CASRWTGALSYEQYF
>NA|TRBD1|TRBV11-2|TRBJ2-7
TGTGCCAGCAGCCTGCGAACCCGGACAGGTTCCTACGAGCAGTACTTC
CASSLRTRTGSYEQYF
>NA|NA|TRBV4-1|TRBJ1-6
TGCGCCAGCAGCCAAGAAGCGCAAACGGTTAATTCACCCCTCCACTTT
CASSQEAQTVNSPLHF
>once|NA|TRBV5-8|TRBJ2-7
TGTGCCAGCAGCCCGCGATCCTACGAGCAGTACTTC
CASSPRSYEQYF
>NA|NA|TRBV30|TRBJ1-2
TGTGCCTGGAGTGTAGCGGGGAGTCACTATGGCTACACCTTC
CAWSVAGSHYGYTF
>NA|TRBD2|TRBV5-8|TRBJ2-7
TGTGCCAGCACCCCGGGCGGGGGGTGGGGCTACGAGCAGTACTTC
CASTPGGGWGYEQYF
>NA|NA|TRBV14|TRBJ2-1
TGTGCCAGCAGCCAAGATCTCGGCACTCCCGATGAGCAGTTCTTC
CASSQDLGTPDEQFF
>NA|NA|TRBV4-3|TRBJ2-7
TGCGCCAGCAGCGTTACCAGCCGTGACTACGAGCAGTACTTC
CASSVTSRDYEQYF
>NA|TRBD1|TRBV10-3|TRBJ1-4
TGTGCCATCAGTGAGCCTGGACAGGGGGTATTACGTGAAAAACTGTTTTTT
CAISEPGQGVLREKLFF
>NA|NA|TRBV7-9|TRBJ2-5
TGTGCCAGCAGCCCCCTTTCCTTGTACGAGACCCAGTACTTC
CASSPLSLYETQYF
>NA|NA|TRBV19|TRBJ1-2
TGTGCCAGTAGAAACACAGGGTATGGCTATGGCTACACCTTC
CASRNTGYGYGYTF
>NA|NA|TRBV29-1|TRBJ2-1
TGCAGCGCCACGGGGGCCAATGAGCAGTTCTTC
CSATGANEQFF
>NA|NA|TRBV5-4|TRBJ2-2
TGTGCCGCCCGGAGGGACCACACCGGGGAGCTGTTTTTT
CAARRDHTGELFF
>NA|NA|TRBV28|TRBJ2-1
TGTGCCAGCAGTCCGACCGGTGGGGGTAATCTTTACAATGAGCAGTTCTTC
CASSPTGGGNLYNEQFF
>NA|NA|TRBV2|TRBJ1-1
TGTGCCAGCAGGTTGGCAGGGGCCACTGAAGCTTTCTTT
CASRLAGATEAFF
>once|NA|TRBV6-5|TRBJ2-6
TGTGCCAGCAGTTACGGGAGACTCTCTGGGGCCAACGTCCTGACTTTC
CASSYGRLSGANVLTF
>NA|TRBD2|TRBV27|TRBJ2-2
TGTGCCAGCAGTCGGACTAGCGCGCGGAACACCGGGGAGCTGTTTTTT
CASSRTSARNTGELFF
>NA|TRBD2|TRBV6-5|TRBJ2-1
TGTGCCAGCGGATCCAGCGGGATTTCCTACAATGAGCAGTTCTTC
CASGSSGISYNEQFF
>NA|TRBD2|TRBV28|TRBJ2-7
TGTGCCAGCAGTTTGTCAAGCGGGAGGTTCTCCTACGAGCAGTACTTC
CASSLSSGRFSYEQYF
>NA|NA|TRBV28|TRBJ1-2
TGTGCCAGCAGCAAAGACCACTATGGCTACACCTTC
CASSKDHYGYTF
>NA|NA|TRBV6-4|TRBJ2-3
TGTGCCAGCAGTGTCCTCAGAGAGCAAGAGAGCACAGATACGCAGTATTTT
CASSVLREQESTDTQYF
>NA|NA|TRBV27|TRBJ2-1
TGTGCCAGCAGTTCCTCCGGGTCTCGAGGGAATGAGCAGTTCTTC
CASSSSGSRGNEQFF
>NA|NA|TRBV6-5|TRBJ1-2
TGTGCCAGCAGTTACCCGGGGGCCGGTAGCTATGGCTACACCTTC
CASSYPGAGSYGYTF
>NA|NA|TRBV28|TRBJ2-3
TGTGCCAGCAGTTGGGGAGTGGGGGGCACAGATACGCAGTATTTT
CASSWGVGGTDTQYF
>many|NA|TRBV7-8|TRBJ2-1
TGTGCCAGCAGCTTAGCAGCGTCCGGGGCCTACAATGAGCAGTTCTTC
CASSLAASGAYNEQFF